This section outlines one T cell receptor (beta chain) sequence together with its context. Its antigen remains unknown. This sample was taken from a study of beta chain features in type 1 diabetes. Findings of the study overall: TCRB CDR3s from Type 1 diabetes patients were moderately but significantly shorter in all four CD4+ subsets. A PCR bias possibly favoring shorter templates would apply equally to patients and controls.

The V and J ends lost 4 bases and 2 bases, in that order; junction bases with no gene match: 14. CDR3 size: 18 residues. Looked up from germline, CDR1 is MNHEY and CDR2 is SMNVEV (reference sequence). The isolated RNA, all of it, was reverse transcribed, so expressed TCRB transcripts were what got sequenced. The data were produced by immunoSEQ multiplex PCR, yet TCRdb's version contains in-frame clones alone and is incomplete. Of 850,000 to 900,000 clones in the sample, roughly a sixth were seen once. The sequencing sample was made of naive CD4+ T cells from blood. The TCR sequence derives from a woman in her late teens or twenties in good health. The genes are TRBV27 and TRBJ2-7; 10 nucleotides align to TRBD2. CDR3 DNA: TGTGCCAGCAGTTCCCGCCGTCTAACTAGCGGGACTCCCTACGAGCAGTACTTC. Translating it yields CASSSRRLTSGTPYEQYF.